This T cell receptor beta chain was captured in a study of cytomegalovirus exposure and HLA in healthy donors. Trimming stripped 10 bases from V and 0 bases from J, with 19 bases between. This CDR3 is built from 16 residues. CDR1 SEHNR and CDR2 FQNEAQ come from the germline V gene (reference sequence). Healthy bone marrow donors made up the donors. This PCR relied on a set of 60 Vbeta primers and 13 Jbeta primers. As handled by the study authors: Approximately 11 million of some 80 million unique TCR beta chains were shared, per a later count. Method: immunoSEQ multiplex PCR; TCRdb's copy keeps in-frame clones and lacks some. The V and J calls and clone size were taken over from that table, and D and trimming were inferred from the DNA. Of roughly 150,000 clones in the sample, around 80% are singletons; the top ten hold about 1.6%. Study-level results: Reports described diagnosis of cytomegalovirus status by the classifier as highly specific and sensitive.

With regard to this clone: The antigen is unknown.

This sequence was found in a middle-aged man in good health and CMV-seronegative. The rearrangement links TRBV7-9 to TRBJ1-5; unclear D gene. Sequenced material: PBMCs. The CDR3 loop is CATQYLPRDSNQPQHF. The CDR3 DNA sequence: TGTGCCACCCAGTACCTCCCTCGGGATAGCAATCAGCCCCAGCATTTT. The whole variable domain, filled in from reference TRBV7-9 and TRBJ1-5, reads DTGVSQNPRHKITKRGQNVTFRCDPISEHNRLYWYRQTLGQGPEFLTYFQNEAQLEKSRLLSDRFSAERPKGSFSTLEIQRTEQGDSAMYLCATQYLPRDSNQPQHFGDGTRLSIL.